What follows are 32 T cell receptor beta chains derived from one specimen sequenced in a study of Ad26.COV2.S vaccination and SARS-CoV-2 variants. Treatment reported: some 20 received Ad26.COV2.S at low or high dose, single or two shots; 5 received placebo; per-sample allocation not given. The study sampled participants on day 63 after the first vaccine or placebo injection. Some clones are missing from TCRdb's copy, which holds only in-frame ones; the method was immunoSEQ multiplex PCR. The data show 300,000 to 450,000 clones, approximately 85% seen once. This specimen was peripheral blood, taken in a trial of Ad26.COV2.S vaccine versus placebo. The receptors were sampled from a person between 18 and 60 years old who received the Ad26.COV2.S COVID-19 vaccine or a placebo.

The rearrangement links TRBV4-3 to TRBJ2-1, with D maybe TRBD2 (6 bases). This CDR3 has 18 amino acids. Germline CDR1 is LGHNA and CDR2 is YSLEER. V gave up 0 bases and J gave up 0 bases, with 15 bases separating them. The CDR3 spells CASSQDQRAASSYNEQFF. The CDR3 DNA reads TGCGCCAGCAGCCAAGATCAGCGGGCCGCGAGCTCCTACAATGAGCAGTTCTTC.

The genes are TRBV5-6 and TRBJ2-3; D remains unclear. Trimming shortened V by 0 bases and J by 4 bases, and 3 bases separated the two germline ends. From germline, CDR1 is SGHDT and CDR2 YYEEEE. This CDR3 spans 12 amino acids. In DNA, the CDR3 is TGTGCCAGCAGCTTGGCCGCAGATACGCAGTATTTT. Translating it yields CASSLAADTQYF.

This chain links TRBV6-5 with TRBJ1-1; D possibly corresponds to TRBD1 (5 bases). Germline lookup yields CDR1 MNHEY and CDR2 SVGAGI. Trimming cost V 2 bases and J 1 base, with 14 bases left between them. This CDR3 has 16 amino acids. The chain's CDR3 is CASSYARQGGNTEAFF. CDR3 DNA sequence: TGTGCCAGCAGTTACGCCCGTCAGGGAGGGAACACTGAAGCTTTCTTT.

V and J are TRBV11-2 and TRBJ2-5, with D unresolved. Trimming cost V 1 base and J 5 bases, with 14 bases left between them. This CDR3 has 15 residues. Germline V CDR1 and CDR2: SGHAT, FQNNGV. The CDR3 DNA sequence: TGTGCCAGCAGCTTAGGGCCCCGGAGAGTGGAGACCCAGTACTTC. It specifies CASSLGPRRVETQYF.

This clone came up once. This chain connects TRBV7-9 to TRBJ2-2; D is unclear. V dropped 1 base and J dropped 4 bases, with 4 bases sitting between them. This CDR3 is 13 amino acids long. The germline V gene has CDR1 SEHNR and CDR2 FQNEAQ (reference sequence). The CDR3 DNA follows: TGTGCCAGCAGCTTAGGATCCACCGGGGAGCTGTTTTTT. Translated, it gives CASSLGSTGELFF.

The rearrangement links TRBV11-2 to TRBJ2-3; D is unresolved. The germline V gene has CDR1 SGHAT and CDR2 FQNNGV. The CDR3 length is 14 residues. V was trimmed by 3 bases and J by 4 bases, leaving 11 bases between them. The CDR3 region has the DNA TGTGCCAGCAGCTTTGCGTGGAGCGCAGATACGCAGTATTTT. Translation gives CASSFAWSADTQYF.

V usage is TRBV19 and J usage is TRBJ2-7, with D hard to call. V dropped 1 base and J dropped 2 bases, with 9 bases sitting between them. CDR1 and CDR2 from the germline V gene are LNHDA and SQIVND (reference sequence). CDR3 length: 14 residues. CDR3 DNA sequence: TGTGCCAGTAGTATAGGCCAGGAAGCCTACGAGCAGTACTTC. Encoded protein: CASSIGQEAYEQYF.

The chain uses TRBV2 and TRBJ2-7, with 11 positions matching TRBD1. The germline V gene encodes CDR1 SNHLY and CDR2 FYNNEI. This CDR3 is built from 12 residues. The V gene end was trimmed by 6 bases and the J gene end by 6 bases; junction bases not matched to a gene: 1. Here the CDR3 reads CASRGQGGEQYF. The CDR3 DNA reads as TGTGCCAGCAGGGGACAGGGGGGCGAGCAGTACTTC.

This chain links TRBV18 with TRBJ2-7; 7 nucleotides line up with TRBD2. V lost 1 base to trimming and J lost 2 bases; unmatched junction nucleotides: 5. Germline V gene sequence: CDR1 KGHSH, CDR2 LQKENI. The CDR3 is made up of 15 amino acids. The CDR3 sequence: CASSPLTGGPYEQYF. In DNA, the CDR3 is TGTGCCAGCTCACCACTTACGGGGGGTCCCTACGAGCAGTACTTC.

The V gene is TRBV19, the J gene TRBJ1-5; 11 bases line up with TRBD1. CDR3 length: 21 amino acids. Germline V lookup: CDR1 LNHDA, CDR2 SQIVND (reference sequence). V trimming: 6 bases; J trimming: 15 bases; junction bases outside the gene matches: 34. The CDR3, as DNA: TGTGCCAGTAGCCTAAAGAAAACCCGGACAGGGGGCTTTGAGTCTATCCATAGTCGGCATTTT. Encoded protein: CASSLKKTRTGGFESIHSRHF. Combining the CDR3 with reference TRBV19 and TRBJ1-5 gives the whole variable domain DGGITQSPKYLFRKEGQNVTLSCEQNLNHDAMYWYRQDPGQGLRLIYYSQIVNDFQKGDIAEGYSVSREKKESFPLTVTSAQKNPTAFYLCASSLKKTRTGGFESIHSRHFGDGTRLSIL.

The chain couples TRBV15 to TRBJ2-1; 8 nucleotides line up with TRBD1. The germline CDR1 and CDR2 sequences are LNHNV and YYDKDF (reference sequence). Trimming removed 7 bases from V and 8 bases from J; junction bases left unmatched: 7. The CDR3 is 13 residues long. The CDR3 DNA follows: TGTGCCACCAACGGACAGGGAGCGGATGAGCAGTTCTTC. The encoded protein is CATNGQGADEQFF.

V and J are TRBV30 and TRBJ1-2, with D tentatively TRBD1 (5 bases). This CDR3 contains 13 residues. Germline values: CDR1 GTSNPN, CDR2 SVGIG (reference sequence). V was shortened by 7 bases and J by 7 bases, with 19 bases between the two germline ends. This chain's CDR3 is CAYKSRVFRGYTF. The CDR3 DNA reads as TGTGCCTACAAGTCCAGGGTTTTTCGTGGCTACACCTTC.

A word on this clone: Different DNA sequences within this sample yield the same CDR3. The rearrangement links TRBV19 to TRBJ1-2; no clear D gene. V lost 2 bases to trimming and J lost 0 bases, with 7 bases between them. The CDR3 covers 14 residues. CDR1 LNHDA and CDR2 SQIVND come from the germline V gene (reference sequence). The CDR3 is CASSIRTANYGYTF. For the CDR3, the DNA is TGTGCCAGTAGTATACGTACAGCTAACTATGGCTACACCTTC.

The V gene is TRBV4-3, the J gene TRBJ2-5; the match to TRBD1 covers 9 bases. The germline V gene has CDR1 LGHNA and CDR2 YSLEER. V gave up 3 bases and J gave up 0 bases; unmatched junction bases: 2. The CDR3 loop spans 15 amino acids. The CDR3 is CASSHGQGYQETQYF. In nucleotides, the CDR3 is TGCGCCAGCAGCCATGGACAGGGGTACCAAGAGACCCAGTACTTC.

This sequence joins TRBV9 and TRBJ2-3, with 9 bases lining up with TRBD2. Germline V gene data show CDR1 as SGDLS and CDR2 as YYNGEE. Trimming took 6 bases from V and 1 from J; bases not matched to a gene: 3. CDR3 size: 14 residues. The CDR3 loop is CASKRTSGTDTQYF. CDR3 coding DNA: TGTGCCAGCAAAAGGACTAGCGGCACAGATACGCAGTATTTT.

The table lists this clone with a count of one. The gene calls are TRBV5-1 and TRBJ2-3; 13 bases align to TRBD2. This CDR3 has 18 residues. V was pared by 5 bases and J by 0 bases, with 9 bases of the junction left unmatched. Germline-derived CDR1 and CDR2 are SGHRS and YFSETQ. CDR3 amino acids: CASRGLAGSIYSTDTQYF. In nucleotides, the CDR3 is TGCGCCAGCAGGGGACTAGCGGGAAGCATTTATAGCACAGATACGCAGTATTTT. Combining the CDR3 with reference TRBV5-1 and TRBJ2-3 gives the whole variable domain KAGVTQTPRYLIKTRGQQVTLSCSPISGHRSVSWYQQTPGQGLQFLFEYFSETQRNKGNFPGRFSGRQFSNSRSEMNVSTLELGDSALYLCASRGLAGSIYSTDTQYFGPGTRLTVL.

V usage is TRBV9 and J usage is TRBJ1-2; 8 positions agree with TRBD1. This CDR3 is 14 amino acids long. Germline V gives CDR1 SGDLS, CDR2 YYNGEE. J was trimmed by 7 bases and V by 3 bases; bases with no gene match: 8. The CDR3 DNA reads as TGTGCCAGCAGCGGAGGACAGGGTTTCTCTGGCTACACCTTC. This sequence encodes CASSGGQGFSGYTF.

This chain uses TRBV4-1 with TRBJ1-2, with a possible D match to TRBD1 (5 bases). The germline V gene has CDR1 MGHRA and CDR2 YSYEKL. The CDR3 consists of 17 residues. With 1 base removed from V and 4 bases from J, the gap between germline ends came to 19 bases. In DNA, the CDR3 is TGCGCCAGCAGCCAAGGTGGCGGGAGGGGATACGGCTATGGCTACACCTTC. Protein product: CASSQGGGRGYGYGYTF.

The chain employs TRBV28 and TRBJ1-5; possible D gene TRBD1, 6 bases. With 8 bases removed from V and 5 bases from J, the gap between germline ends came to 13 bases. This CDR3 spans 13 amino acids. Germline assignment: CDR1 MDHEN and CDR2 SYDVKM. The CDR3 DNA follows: TGTGCCAGCGCCCTGGACAGATATCAGCCCCAGCATTTT. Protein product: CASALDRYQPQHF.

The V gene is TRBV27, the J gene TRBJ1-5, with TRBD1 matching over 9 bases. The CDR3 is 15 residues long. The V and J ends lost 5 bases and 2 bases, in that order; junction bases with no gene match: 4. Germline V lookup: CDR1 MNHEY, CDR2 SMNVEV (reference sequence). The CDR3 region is CASSGGTGRNQPQHF. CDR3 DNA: TGTGCCAGCAGTGGGGGGACAGGGCGCAATCAGCCCCAGCATTTT.

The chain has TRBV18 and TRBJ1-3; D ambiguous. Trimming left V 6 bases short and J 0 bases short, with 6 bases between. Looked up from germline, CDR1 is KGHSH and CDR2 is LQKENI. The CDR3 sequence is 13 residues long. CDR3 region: CASSDSSGNTIYF. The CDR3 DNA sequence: TGTGCCAGCTCTGACTCCTCTGGAAACACCATATATTTT.

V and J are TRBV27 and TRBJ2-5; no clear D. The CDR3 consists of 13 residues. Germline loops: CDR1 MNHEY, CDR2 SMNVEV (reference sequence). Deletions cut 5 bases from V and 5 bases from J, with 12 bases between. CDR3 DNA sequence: TGTGCCAGCAGTCTTTATTACCGGGAGACCCAGTACTTC. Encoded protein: CASSLYYRETQYF.

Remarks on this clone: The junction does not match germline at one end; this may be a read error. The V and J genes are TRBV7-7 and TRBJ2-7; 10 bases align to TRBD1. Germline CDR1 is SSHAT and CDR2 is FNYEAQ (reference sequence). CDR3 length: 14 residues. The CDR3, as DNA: TGTGCTAGCAGCCCAGGGACAGGGGCGAACGAGCAGTACTTC. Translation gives CASSPGTGANEQYF.

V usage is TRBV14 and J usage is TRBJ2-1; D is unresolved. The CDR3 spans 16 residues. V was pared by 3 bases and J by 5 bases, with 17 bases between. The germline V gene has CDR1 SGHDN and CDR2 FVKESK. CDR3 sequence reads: CASSQSPDTKNNEQFF. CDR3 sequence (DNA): TGTGCCAGCAGCCAGTCCCCCGACACTAAGAACAATGAGCAGTTCTTC.

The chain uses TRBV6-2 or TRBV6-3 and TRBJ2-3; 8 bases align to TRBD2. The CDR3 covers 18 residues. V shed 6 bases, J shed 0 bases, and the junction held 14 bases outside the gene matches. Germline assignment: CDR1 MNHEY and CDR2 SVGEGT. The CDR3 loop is CASSPIPGGGSSTDTQYF. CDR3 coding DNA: TGTGCCAGCAGCCCAATACCCGGGGGGGGGAGTAGCACAGATACGCAGTATTTT.

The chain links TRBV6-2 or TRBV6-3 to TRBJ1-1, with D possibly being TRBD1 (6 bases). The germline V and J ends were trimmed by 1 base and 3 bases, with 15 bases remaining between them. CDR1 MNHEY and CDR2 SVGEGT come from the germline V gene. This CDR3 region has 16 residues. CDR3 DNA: TGTGCCAGCAGTTACTTCGGCAGGGGAAGAGACACTGAAGCTTTCTTT. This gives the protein CASSYFGRGRDTEAFF.

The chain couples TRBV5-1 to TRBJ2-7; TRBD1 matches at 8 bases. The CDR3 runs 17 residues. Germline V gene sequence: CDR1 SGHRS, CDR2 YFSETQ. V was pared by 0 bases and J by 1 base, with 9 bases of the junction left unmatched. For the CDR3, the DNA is TGCGCCAGCAGCTTGGGGGGTCGGGACAGGTTATCCTACGAGCAGTACTTC. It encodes CASSLGGRDRLSYEQYF.

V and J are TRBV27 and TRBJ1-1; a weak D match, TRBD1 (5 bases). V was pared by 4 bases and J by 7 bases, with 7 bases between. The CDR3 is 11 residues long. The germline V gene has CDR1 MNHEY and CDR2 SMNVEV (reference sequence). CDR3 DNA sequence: TGTGCCAGCAGTTGGGACGGTGAAGCTTTCTTT. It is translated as CASSWDGEAFF.

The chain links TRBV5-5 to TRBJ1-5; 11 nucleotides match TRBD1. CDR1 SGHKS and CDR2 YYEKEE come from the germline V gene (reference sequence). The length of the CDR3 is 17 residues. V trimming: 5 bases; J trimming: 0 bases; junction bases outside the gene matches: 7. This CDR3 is CASSRTGGAGSNQPQHF. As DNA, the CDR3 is TGTGCCAGCAGTAGGACAGGGGGCGCGGGTAGCAATCAGCCCCAGCATTTT.

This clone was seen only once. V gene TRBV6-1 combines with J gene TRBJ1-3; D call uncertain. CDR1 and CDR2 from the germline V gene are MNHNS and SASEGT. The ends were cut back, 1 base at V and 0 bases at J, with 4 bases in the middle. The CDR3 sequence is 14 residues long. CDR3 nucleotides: TGTGCCAGCAGTGAAGTGGGCTCTGGAAACACCATATATTTT. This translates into CASSEVGSGNTIYF.

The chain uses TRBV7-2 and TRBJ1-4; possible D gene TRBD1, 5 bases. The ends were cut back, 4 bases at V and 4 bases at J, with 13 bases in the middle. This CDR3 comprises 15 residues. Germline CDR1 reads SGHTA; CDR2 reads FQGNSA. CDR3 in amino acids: CASSSRRDFNEKLFF. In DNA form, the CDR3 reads TGTGCCAGCAGCTCGAGGAGGGACTTTAATGAAAAACTGTTTTTT.

CDR3 nucleotide sequence: TGTGCCAGCAGCACTGACAGGGATAGAGACATTCAGTACTTC. This codes for CASSTDRDRDIQYF. The V call is TRBV3-1 (or the pseudogene TRBV3-2), the J call TRBJ2-4; the match to TRBD1 covers 7 bases. CDR1 LGHDT and CDR2 YNNKEL come from the germline V gene (reference sequence). The CDR3 spans 14 residues. The ends lost 5 bases at V and 8 bases at J; junction bases unmatched: 9.